This T cell receptor (beta chain) originates from a study of blood T cell repertoires in COVID-19. Study at large: Sites in the United States, Italy and Spain provided acute and convalescent COVID-19 samples. PBMCs, B-cell-depleted T cells, or T cells provided the cDNA or gDNA that made up the material.

Trimming took 6 bases from V and 2 from J; bases not matched to a gene: 7. This CDR3 region has 15 residues. Germline V lookup: CDR1 MNHEY, CDR2 SVGAGI. Source study methods: Using reference gene primer amplification, nucleated cell counts were estimated. Here immunoSEQ multiplex PCR was the method, and the copy in TCRdb shows in-frame clones only, minus some. D and trimming were read from the DNA, whereas the V and J calls and clone size are those reported in that table. Here the sample spans tens of thousands of clones, about nine tenths being singletons. This clone has a single count. The chain links TRBV6-5 to TRBJ1-3; 7 nucleotides match TRBD1. Source material: peripheral blood. This TCR was sampled from a woman aged 70-85 years with acute or convalescent COVID-19. The CDR3 DNA follows: TGTGCCAGCAGACCAGCCGGGACAGCTGGAAACACCATATATTTT. Protein product: CASRPAGTAGNTIYF.